This T cell receptor beta chain was observed in a study of blood T cell repertoires in COVID-19. Study as a whole: PBMCs, B-cell-depleted T cells, or T cells provided the cDNA or gDNA that made up the material.

Produced via immunoSEQ multiplex PCR; TCRdb's table is partial and in-frame only. The repertoire holds 220,000 or so clones, with about four fifths as singletons. J gave up 3 bases and V 3 bases, and 2 bases lay outside the gene matches. This CDR3 comprises 13 residues. Sample: PBMCs or T cells enriched from blood (not recorded which). The receptor was derived from a woman in her 40s who had recovered from COVID-19. The chain joins TRBV12-3 or TRBV12-4 to TRBJ2-7, with 7 bases that match TRBD1. This chain's CDR3 is CASSFGTVYEQYF. The CDR3, as DNA: TGTGCCAGCAGTTTCGGGACAGTCTACGAGCAGTACTTC.